A single sample is the source of the 12 T cell receptor beta chains below, sequenced in a study of blood T cells in healthy people across ages. Primers used in a second PCR of about 6 to 11 cycles were a sample-barcoded 5' primer and a J-beta primer mix. TCRdb reanalysed the 5' RACE reads using MiXCR and keeps one entry per CDR3 protein. The sample consists of more than 650,000 distinct CDR3 sequences, about a fifth of them appearing once. The sample taken for sequencing was blood. Receptors originate from a man between 65 and 85 years old in good health.

This clonotype has a handful of counts. The genes are TRBV28 and TRBJ1-3, with D possibly TRBD1 on 6 matching bases. The CDR3 consists of 13 residues. Deletions cut 6 bases from V and 8 bases from J, with 14 bases between. Germline CDR1 and CDR2: MDHEN and SYDVKM. CDR3 coding DNA: TGTGCCAGCAGCCTGGGAGGGGGAGACACCATATATTTT. Translating it yields CASSLGGGDTIYF. The full variable domain, its missing parts supplied by reference TRBV28 and TRBJ1-3, is DVKVTQSSRYLVKRTGEKVFLECVQDMDHENMFWYRQDPGLGLRLIYFSYDVKMKEKGDIPEGYSVSREKKERFSLILESASTNQTSMYLCASSLGGGDTIYFGEGSWLTVV.

This chain links TRBV4-1 with TRBJ2-1; 14 bases align to TRBD2. Germline V gene lookup returns CDR1 MGHRA and CDR2 YSYEKL. The CDR3 extends over 16 amino acids. With V trimmed by 0 bases and J by 8 bases, 3 bases remained unmatched. This CDR3 reads CASSQEGLAGDDEQFF. DNA of the CDR3: TGCGCCAGCAGCCAAGAGGGACTAGCGGGGGATGATGAGCAGTTCTTC.

In this sample, this clonotype turned up many times. V usage is TRBV3-1 and J usage is TRBJ1-3, with D perhaps TRBD1 (6 bases). With 8 bases removed from V and 4 bases from J, the gap between germline ends came to 12 bases. Germline loops: CDR1 LGHDT, CDR2 YNNKEL (reference sequence). The CDR3 is made up of 13 amino acids. CDR3 nucleotides: TGTGCCAGCTCACAGGGCTCCGGAAACACCATATATTTT. As protein: CASSQGSGNTIYF. Full variable domain (remainder filled in from reference TRBV3-1 and TRBJ1-3): DTAVSQTPKYLVTQMGNDKSIKCEQNLGHDTMYWYKQDSKKFLKIMFSYNNKELIINETVPNRFSPKSPDKAHLNLHINSLELGDSAVYFCASSQGSGNTIYFGEGSWLTVV.

The chain links TRBV9 to TRBJ2-7; the D is unclear. The J call is in doubt because the DNA end fits TRBJ2-1 better. Germline lookup yields CDR1 SGDLS and CDR2 YYNGEE. This CDR3 region has 11 residues. CDR3 nucleotide sequence: TGTGCCAGCAGCGTAGGGCGGGAGCAGTTCTTC. Its translation is CASSVGREQFF.

This clonotype has just a few counts. The chain is built from TRBV7-9 and TRBJ2-2; D is unclear. Trimming took off 4 bases at V and 6 bases at J, with 9 bases between the two ends. The CDR3 sequence is 13 residues long. Germline V gives CDR1 SEHNR, CDR2 FQNEAQ (reference sequence). For the CDR3, the DNA is TGTGCCAGCAGCTCAAGTGCGGCCGGGGAGCTGTTTTTT. It encodes CASSSSAAGELFF.

This sequence joins TRBV29-1 and TRBJ2-3; D is unresolved. V was pared by 4 bases and J by 4 bases, with 12 bases between. Germline V gene lookup returns CDR1 SQVTM and CDR2 ANQGSEA. This CDR3 region has 13 residues. The CDR3 reads CSVAPSNADTQYF. The CDR3 DNA reads as TGCAGCGTTGCTCCCTCGAACGCAGATACGCAGTATTTT.

This clonotype was seen many times. This sequence joins TRBV4-3 and TRBJ2-5, with TRBD2 as a possible D gene (5 bases). Between the trimmed V and J ends, which lost 4 bases and 5 bases, there was a span of 14 bases. This CDR3 has 14 residues. Germline V gene lookup returns CDR1 LGHNA and CDR2 YSLEER. The CDR3 DNA is TGCGCCAGCAGCCTAGGACTTTATCCGGAGACCCAGTACTTC. It codes for CASSLGLYPETQYF.

In its sample, this clonotype was seen a few times. J is TRBJ1-2 and V is TRBV3-1; TRBD1 matches 7 bases. Trimming at V came to 4 bases and at J to 8 bases, leaving 13 bases not matched to a gene. Per the germline V gene, CDR1 is LGHDT and CDR2 is YNNKEL (reference sequence). The CDR3 covers 15 residues. The CDR3 region has the DNA TGTGCCAGCAGCCCTCGACAGGGAGGAGGTAGAGGCTACACCTTC. This encodes CASSPRQGGGRGYTF.

The rearrangement links TRBV20-1 to TRBJ1-1; possible D gene TRBD1, 6 bases. V lost 5 bases, J lost 5 bases, and 15 bases lay in between. The CDR3 runs 13 residues. Per the germline V gene, CDR1 is DFQATT and CDR2 is SNEGSKA (reference sequence). The CDR3 DNA sequence: TGCAGTGCTCTTGACAGGCGGGGGACTGAAGCTTTCTTT. Encoded protein: CSALDRRGTEAFF.

The rearrangement uses TRBV7-2 and TRBJ2-3, with D possibly TRBD2 on 7 matching bases. V lost 8 bases and J lost 1, with 10 bases in between. This CDR3 has 13 amino acids. Germline V gene sequence: CDR1 SGHTA, CDR2 FQGNSA. The CDR3: CASGGAGTDTQYF. CDR3 DNA sequence: TGTGCCAGCGGGGGGGCTGGCACAGATACGCAGTATTTT.

On this clonotype: Compared with germline, one end of the junction differs, possibly owing to a read error. The chain uses TRBV28 and TRBJ1-3; D is possibly TRBD1 (6 bases). CDR1 MDHEN and CDR2 SYDVKM come from the germline V gene. This CDR3 is 17 amino acids long. The CDR3: CASSLGATPVSGDTIYF. The CDR3 DNA follows: TGTGCCAGCAGTTTGGGGGCAACACCCGTCTCTGGAGACACCATATATTTT.

V is TRBV4-1 and J is TRBJ1-2; D is uncertain. V lost 0 bases to trimming and J lost 6 bases, with 14 bases between them. CDR1 is MGHRA and CDR2 is YSYEKL in the germline V gene. This CDR3 contains 15 residues. In DNA, the CDR3 is TGCGCCAGCAGCCAAGACCTCTTAACTGCCCATGGCTACACCTTC. This codes for CASSQDLLTAHGYTF.